In this sample, the clone carrying this TCR beta chain turned up a few times. Its antigen is still unknown. This entry belongs to a study of CD8 T cells in ankylosing spondylitis. Germline V CDR1 and CDR2: SGDLS, YYNGEE. V shed 3 bases and J shed 7 bases, with 17 bases lying between them. CDR3 length equals 15 residues. TCRdb re-analysed the 5' RACE reads in MiXCR, keeping a single row per CDR3 protein. This table holds approximately 140,000 distinct CDR3 sequences, 15% to 20% found once. Whole-study results and caveats: Some of these motif variants have turned up before, in reports on reactive arthritis synovial fluid and blood. A TCR beta motif made of several highly homologous variants seemed typical of ankylosing spondylitis blood.

Sequencing was carried out using blood, either unsorted or a sorted T cell fraction (not recorded which). V and J are TRBV9 and TRBJ2-1; the D call may be TRBD1 or TRBD2 (5 bases each). The sequence was collected from a male donor with ankylosing spondylitis. DNA of the CDR3: TGTGCCAGCAGCGACCGGGACGCAGTGGGGAATGAGCAGTTCTTC. Translating gives CASSDRDAVGNEQFF. Full variable domain (missing parts from reference TRBV9 and TRBJ2-1): DSGVTQTPKHLITATGQRVTLRCSPRSGDLSVYWYQQSLDQGLQFLIQYYNGEERAKGNILERFSAQQFPDLHSELNLSSLELGDSALYFCASSDRDAVGNEQFFGPGTRLTVL.